The source of this T cell receptor (beta chain) is a study of OX40 agonist ivuxolimab in advanced cancers. Across the whole study: Three individuals attained partial responses, comprising one hepatocellular carcinoma case and two cutaneous melanoma cases. Study findings and constraints: In a subset of nonresponders, normalized T-cell clonal expansion was also low. The work left the antigen specificity of expanded peripheral T cells undetermined. Mean expanded clone counts were higher in CD8+ than CD4+ T cells.

Profiled with immunoSEQ multiplex PCR; TCRdb holds only in-frame clones, not every one. The sample shows roughly 80,000 clones, about 82% of them seen only once. The CDR3 is made up of 14 amino acids. In germline, CDR1 is SGHNT, CDR2 YYREEE (reference sequence). V shed 0 bases and J shed 1 base, with 7 bases lying between them. This clone appeared once. Its antigen remains unknown. The sample was CD4+ or CD8+ T cells sorted from blood, taken in a trial of the OX40 agonist ivuxolimab. The receptor was derived from an adult with an advanced solid tumor such as melanoma, head and neck, liver or kidney cancer. The rearrangement joins TRBV5-4 to TRBJ1-1; D remains unclear. The CDR3 spells CASSLEGRNTEAFF. Here the CDR3 DNA reads TGTGCCAGCAGCTTGGAAGGGAGGAACACTGAAGCTTTCTTT.